This T cell receptor beta chain emerged from a study of cytomegalovirus exposure and HLA in healthy donors. General study findings and limits: 150 or so TCR beta chains were listed as cytomegalovirus-associated.

Method: immunoSEQ multiplex PCR; TCRdb's copy keeps in-frame clones and lacks some. The data contain around 120,000 clones, roughly 90% of them singletons. CDR3 length equals 19 residues. The ends were cut back, 0 bases at V and 5 bases at J, with 22 bases in the middle. CDR1 LGHNA and CDR2 YNFKEQ come from the germline V gene. Details on this clone: What it recognizes is unknown.

The clonotype comes from a woman younger than 30 in good health and CMV-seronegative. Sequences were obtained from PBMCs. This chain uses TRBV4-2 with TRBJ2-2, with D tentatively TRBD2 (6 bases). CDR3 sequence (DNA): TGTGCCAGCAGCCAAGATATTGGACTATCGGTCTTTTTGACCGGGGAGCTGTTTTTT. Its translation is CASSQDIGLSVFLTGELFF.